This T cell receptor beta chain was identified during a study of cytomegalovirus exposure and HLA in healthy donors. This clone was observed a handful of times. At one boundary the junction diverges from the germline segment, which might be a read error. Per the germline V gene, CDR1 is MNHNS and CDR2 is SASEGT. This CDR3 is 13 amino acids long. PCR primers comprised 60 Vbeta and 13 Jbeta primers. The table came from immunoSEQ multiplex PCR; TCRdb's copy has only in-frame clones and leaves some out. The sample gives under 200,000 clones, approximately 82% of which show up once; about 7.7% is in the top ten.

The TCR was taken from a woman aged 35 to 49 in good health and CMV-seropositive. The specimen sequenced was PBMCs. The chain combines TRBV6-1 with TRBJ1-2, with a tentative D call TRBD1 (5 bases). This CDR3 is CASREGAYHGYTF. CDR3 sequence (DNA): TGTGCCAGCAGGGAAGGGGCTTATCATGGCTACACCTTC.